This TCR beta chain was sequenced during a study of T cell repertoires in cytomegalovirus infection (dated by TCRdb to about 2019). In the study overall: Peptide stimulations targeted recently identified HLA-C-restricted CMV epitopes, whose presentation resists viral immunomodulation, together with well-studied HLA-B-restricted epitopes. Because public TCR beta signatures pointed to carriage of CMV infection together with the matching HLA type, the HLA type of each donor mattered for the analysis.

On the study overall, not on this receptor specifically: In both this cohort and an independent cohort of some 380 donors, the cumulative frequency of public TCR beta family members distinguished carriers of CMV infection plus the relevant HLA type. The ex vivo response was dominated by HLA-C-restricted CMV-specific TCR beta clonotypes, which also provided the single most frequent clonotype in two of eight donors.

The sequencing machine was an Illumina HiSeq 1500. TCRdb ran its own pipeline on the public reads, namely fastp trimming at Q25 and MiXCR clone calling, and kept in-frame beta chains. Every distinct CDR3 protein forms one entry, paired with its most common genes and DNA. Within this sample are about 400,000 distinct CDR3 sequences, with just under 35% of them counted one time only. Of the sample, roughly 13% falls within the top ten clones. As to this clonotype: Which antigen it targets is not known. The sample holds no much larger clone one base away, and base qualities are not on file.

The sample's treatment or condition label, in plain terms: in vitro stimulation with specific CMV peptide epitopes to enrich CMV-specific T cells. The sequence came from a human donor in good health (CMV status not recorded). Some clones in this sample may be carry-over from other donors' samples. The specimen comprised cultured PBMCs, sampled from culture after CMV antigen stimulation.

In nucleotide form, the sequence is TGTGCCAGCAGTTACTCTGGACAGGGTGACACTGAAGCTTTCTTT. Its protein is CASSYSGQGDTEAFF. The rearranged segments are TRBV6-8 and TRBJ1-1; 8 bases in the middle match TRBD1. CDR1 MNHGY and CDR2 SAAAGT are derived from the germline V gene. CDR3 length: 15 amino acids, cysteine to phenylalanine. Just the 45-base CDR3 DNA is kept, in frame starting at base 1. V is cut back by 0 bases and J by 3 bases, with 3 bases in the junction unmatched.